This T cell receptor beta chain stems from a study of regulatory T cells in long-lasting Graves disease. In building TCR beta libraries, iRepertoire HTBI primers were used together with Arm-PCR of CDR3 regions. TCRdb reprocessed the multiplex PCR reads via MiXCR and lists one record per CDR3 protein. This sample has roughly 500,000 distinct CDR3 sequences, with 14% found just once. Documented time point: newly diagnosed GD, antithyroid drugs for less than 3 months. The TCR library was made from RNA that had been extracted from PBMCs in TRIzol. The CDR3 sequence is 18 residues long. Trimming shortened V by 2 bases and J by 0 bases, and 18 bases separated the two germline ends. CDR1 is SGHRS and CDR2 is YFSETQ in the germline V gene. These data were likewise used in another study, on T cells in Graves' hyperthyroidism and ophthalmopathy.

The clonotype originates from a woman aged 50 to 65 with Graves disease. This chain uses TRBV5-1 with TRBJ1-3, with a tentative D call TRBD1 (5 bases). The sequencing used peripheral blood mononuclear cells (PBMCs), collected at new diagnosis, from a patient treated with antithyroid drugs. CDR3 DNA: TGCGCCAGCAGCTTTTCGGGGCCTGGGGAGATCTCTGGAAACACCATATATTTT. Protein sequence: CASSFSGPGEISGNTIYF.